A single sample gave rise to the 21 T cell receptor beta chains below, sequenced in a study of somatic mutations in cytotoxic T cells in rheumatoid arthritis. Clones were sequenced by immunoSEQ multiplex PCR, and TCRdb holds only the in-frame ones, with some missing. The sample shows around 24,000 clones, around 76% of them seen only once. Sequenced input: CD8+ T cells sorted from blood. These receptors were obtained from a man aged 50-59 years in good health.

Comment on this clone: Within the sample, other DNA sequences also encode this same CDR3. This chain joins TRBV9 and TRBJ2-1, with 7 positions matching TRBD1. From germline, CDR1 is SGDLS and CDR2 YYNGEE. V shed 0 bases and J 6 bases; nucleotides not matched to a gene: 6. This CDR3 spans 15 amino acids. The DNA of the CDR3 is TGTGCCAGCAGCGTAGGAGGGGGCTCGGGCAATGAGCAGTTCTTC. It translates to CASSVGGGSGNEQFF.

The chain couples TRBV6-4 to TRBJ2-1; TRBD2 might be the D (6 bases). The length of the CDR3 is 15 residues. The V gene's germline CDR1 is MRHNA and CDR2 SNTAGT. Trimming took off 6 bases at V and 3 bases at J, with 15 bases between the two ends. The CDR3 here is CASSASATLYNEQFF. The CDR3 nucleotides read TGTGCCAGCAGCGCTAGCGCGACCCTCTACAATGAGCAGTTCTTC.

DNA for the CDR3: TGTGCCAGCAGCTTAGTATACAGGGGGGCCAACGAGCAGTACTTC. Translation gives CASSLVYRGANEQYF. This chain uses TRBV13 with TRBJ2-7; 8 bases map to TRBD1. CDR3 length: 15 amino acids. Germline loops: CDR1 PRHDT, CDR2 FYEKMQ (reference sequence). Trimming cost V 1 base and J 5 bases; bases outside gene matches: 7.

J is TRBJ2-7 and V is TRBV13; D ambiguous. Between the trimmed V and J ends, which lost 7 bases and 3 bases, there was a span of 16 bases. This CDR3 is 14 amino acids long. CDR1 is PRHDT, CDR2 FYEKMQ, per germline (reference sequence). CDR3 region: CASTSSRRIYEQYF. The CDR3 DNA reads TGTGCCAGCACCAGTTCGAGAAGGATCTACGAGCAGTACTTC.

V usage is TRBV19 and J usage is TRBJ2-7; 12 bases align to TRBD2. After removal of 5 bases from V and 0 bases from J, the junction contained 5 bases not matched to a gene. The CDR3 is 16 amino acids. In germline, CDR1 is LNHDA, CDR2 SQIVND (reference sequence). CDR3 in DNA: TGTGCCAGTAGTTTAACTAGCGGGAGGTTCTCCTACGAGCAGTACTTC. It is translated as CASSLTSGRFSYEQYF.

The J gene is TRBJ2-2, the V gene TRBV9, with TRBD2 identical over 11 bases. This CDR3 comprises 16 residues. The germline gives CDR1 SGDLS, CDR2 YYNGEE. J lost 3 bases, V lost 3 bases, and 4 bases had no gene match. CDR3 coding DNA: TGTGCCAGCAGCGCTAGCGGGAGGCCGGACACCGGGGAGCTGTTTTTT. This codes for CASSASGRPDTGELFF.

J is TRBJ1-5 and V is TRBV6-9; D perhaps matches TRBD1 (5 bases). V lost 2 bases, J lost 2 bases, and 10 bases lay in between. The CDR3 contains 15 residues. Per germline, CDR1 MNHGY and CDR2 SVAAGI. The CDR3 bases are TGTGCCAGCAGTTATCCAGGGTGTGGCAATCAGCCCCAGCATTTT. Encoded protein: CASSYPGCGNQPQHF.

The genes are TRBV6-5 and TRBJ2-5, with a possible D match to TRBD2 (5 bases). Germline lookup yields CDR1 MNHEY and CDR2 SVGAGI. Trimming left V 8 bases short and J 1 base short, with 11 bases between. The CDR3 sequence is 13 residues long. The CDR3 nucleotides read TGTGCCAGCGACGCGGGCAGCCAAGAGACCCAGTACTTC. Translated, it gives CASDAGSQETQYF.

The chain links TRBV11-3 to TRBJ2-5; D gene uncertain. The CDR3 sequence is 14 residues long. Trimming took off 5 bases at V and 5 bases at J, with 15 bases between the two ends. Germline V gene data show CDR1 as SGHNT and CDR2 as YENEEA. Written as DNA, the CDR3 is TGTGCCAGCAGCCGTTTCATCATGGGGGAGACCCAGTACTTC. The encoded protein is CASSRFIMGETQYF.

This chain connects TRBV2 to TRBJ2-1, with 10 nucleotides matching TRBD2. Germline-derived CDR1 and CDR2 are SNHLY and FYNNEI. The V and J ends lost 5 bases and 2 bases, in that order; junction bases with no gene match: 6. This CDR3 spans 16 amino acids. The CDR3 DNA sequence: TGTGCCAGCAGTCCCAGGACTAGCGGACCCTACAATGAGCAGTTCTTC. This gives the protein CASSPRTSGPYNEQFF.

The rearrangement joins TRBV25-1 to TRBJ2-2, with D uncertain. The length of the CDR3 is 12 residues. Germline V CDR1 and CDR2: MGHDK, SYGVNS. Trimming took 7 bases from V and 5 from J, leaving 8 bases between them. The CDR3 loop is CASTRVTGELFF. Here the CDR3 DNA reads TGTGCCAGCACACGGGTTACCGGGGAGCTGTTTTTT. The variable domain in full, completed from reference TRBV25-1 and TRBJ2-2, reads EADIYQTPRYLVIGTGKKITLECSQTMGHDKMYWYQQDPGMELHLIHYSYGVNSTEKGDLSSESTVSRIRTEHFPLTLESARPSHTSQYLCASTRVTGELFFGEGSRLTVL.

The rearrangement links TRBV2 to TRBJ2-7, with a tentative D call TRBD2 (6 bases). The V gene lost 6 bases and the J gene lost 0 bases, with 12 bases spanning the gap. Germline lookup yields CDR1 SNHLY and CDR2 FYNNEI. This CDR3 has 14 amino acids. CDR3 protein: CASSQRGFSYEQYF. The CDR3 DNA reads TGTGCCAGCAGCCAACGGGGGTTCTCCTACGAGCAGTACTTC.

This clone was seen a handful of times. V is TRBV7-9 and J is TRBJ1-1; D is unresolved. The CDR3 is made up of 12 amino acids. The germline V and J ends were trimmed by 1 base and 11 bases, with 11 bases remaining between them. CDR1 is SEHNR, CDR2 FQNEAQ, per germline (reference sequence). The CDR3: CASSLGQDRAFF. The CDR3 region has the DNA TGTGCCAGCAGCTTAGGGCAGGATCGGGCTTTCTTT.

The V and J genes are TRBV7-9 and TRBJ1-1; 9 bases line up with TRBD1. The CDR3 runs to 15 residues. In germline, CDR1 is SEHNR, CDR2 FQNEAQ (reference sequence). Trimming cost V 4 bases and J 7 bases; bases outside gene matches: 10. The CDR3 spells CASSSALGTGIEAFF. CDR3 DNA sequence: TGTGCCAGCAGCTCTGCACTCGGGACAGGGATTGAAGCTTTCTTT.

V is TRBV23-1 and J is TRBJ2-7, with 10 bases that match TRBD1. TRBV23-1 is identified as an open reading frame with a role that is uncertain. The CDR3 covers 21 residues. Unmatched junction bases numbered 17, after V lost 0 bases and J lost 0 bases. The CDR3 region has the DNA TGCGCCAGCAGTCAATCGAAGGATGCGGGACAGGGGATTCGTAGCTCCTACGAGCAGTACTTC. Translated: CASSQSKDAGQGIRSSYEQYF.

The chain employs TRBV2 and TRBJ2-1; perhaps TRBD1 as D (6 bases). The CDR3 extends over 17 amino acids. From germline, CDR1 is SNHLY and CDR2 FYNNEI. V dropped 6 bases and J dropped 0 bases, with 18 bases sitting between them. CDR3 in amino acids: CASRDQNRVSSYNEQFF. DNA for the CDR3: TGTGCCAGCAGAGACCAAAACAGGGTGAGCTCCTACAATGAGCAGTTCTTC.

The chain recombines TRBV11-2 with TRBJ2-7; 11 nucleotides line up with TRBD2. The CDR3 is 17 residues long. The germline CDR1 and CDR2 sequences are SGHAT and FQNNGV. After removal of 3 bases from V and 6 bases from J, the junction contained 13 bases not matched to a gene. The CDR3 DNA reads as TGTGCCAGCAGCTTTTCGAGACTAGCGGGATCGGGAGGCGAGCAGTACTTC. Translating it yields CASSFSRLAGSGGEQYF.

The chain couples TRBV7-8 to TRBJ2-5, with 13 positions matching TRBD2. After removal of 5 bases from V and 4 bases from J, the junction contained 7 bases not matched to a gene. The CDR3 has 16 residues. Germline loops: CDR1 SGHVS, CDR2 FQNEAQ. CDR3 protein: CASSPMGLAGRETQYF. CDR3 DNA sequence: TGTGCCAGCAGCCCGATGGGACTAGCGGGGAGAGAGACCCAGTACTTC.

This chain links TRBV27 with TRBJ1-2; 7 bases agree with TRBD1. J was trimmed by 0 bases and V by 8 bases; bases with no gene match: 6. The V gene's germline CDR1 is MNHEY and CDR2 SMNVEV (reference sequence). The CDR3 sequence is 14 residues long. The CDR3 region is CASGLDRANYGYTF. The CDR3 nucleotides read TGTGCCAGCGGCTTAGACAGGGCTAACTATGGCTACACCTTC.

The chain joins TRBV7-8 to TRBJ1-5, with D unresolved. Germline V lookup: CDR1 SGHVS, CDR2 FQNEAQ. V was shortened by 0 bases and J by 0 bases, with 9 bases between the two germline ends. CDR3 size: 16 residues. The CDR3 here is CASSLAARYSNQPQHF. DNA of the CDR3: TGTGCCAGCAGCTTAGCGGCGAGATATAGCAATCAGCCCCAGCATTTT.

The rearrangement links TRBV7-8 to TRBJ1-5, with 8 bases lining up with TRBD1. The CDR3 sequence is 15 residues long. J lost 6 bases, V lost 5 bases, and 9 bases had no gene match. From germline, CDR1 is SGHVS and CDR2 FQNEAQ. Written as DNA, the CDR3 is TGTGCCAGCAGCCCTAGACAGGGGATGTTTCAGCCCCAGCATTTT. Its protein product is CASSPRQGMFQPQHF.